The 27 T cell receptor beta chains below were found in one sample sequenced in a study of cytomegalovirus exposure and HLA in healthy donors (dated by TCRdb to 2017 to 2019). Library preparation used the immunoSEQ multiplex PCR assay. For the multiplex PCR, a mixture combining 60 forward primers for TCR Vbeta segments and 13 reverse primers for TCR Jbeta segments was used. In TCRdb, the immuneACCESS table is reduced to in-frame sequences with V and J assigned. These tables do not hold every clone; where another copy was compared, an unresolved V gene accounts for under half, and the others remain unexplained. This sample comprises 100,000 or so clones, 75% to 85% of them detected only once. The ten top clones hold about 6.3% of the sample. Source material: PBMCs. The receptors stem from a man aged 18 to 30 in good health and CMV-seronegative.

The rearrangement uses TRBV10-3 and TRBJ1-2; 8 bases align to TRBD1. The ends lost 5 bases at V and 4 bases at J; junction bases unmatched: 15. This CDR3 spans 17 amino acids. The germline V gene has CDR1 ENHRY and CDR2 SYGVKD. CDR3 residues: CAISTLPGGELSYGYTF. Here the CDR3 DNA reads TGTGCCATCAGTACCCTCCCAGGGGGCGAGCTTAGCTATGGCTACACCTTC.

Comments on this clone: A junction boundary mismatches the germline segment, possibly from a read error. The V and J genes are TRBV11-3 and TRBJ2-7; the match to TRBD2 covers 14 bases. CDR3 length: 16 residues. The germline V gene encodes CDR1 SGHNT and CDR2 YENEEA. Written as DNA, the CDR3 is TGTGCCAGCAGGCCGCGCGGGACTAGCGGGAGTAACGAGCACTACTTC. It yields the protein CASRPRGTSGSNEHYF.

The V and J genes are TRBV10-3 and TRBJ1-2, with a weak D call TRBD1 (5 bases). V was clipped by 4 bases and J by 8 bases, with 11 bases between them. The CDR3 extends over 12 amino acids. Germline CDR1 reads ENHRY; CDR2 reads SYGVKD. CDR3 sequence (DNA): TGTGCCATCAGTGTTGGAGGGGACGGCTACACCTTC. Amino acid sequence: CAISVGGDGYTF.

This chain uses TRBV28 with TRBJ1-5; the D is unclear. Deletions cut 3 bases from V and 4 bases from J, with 7 bases between. CDR3 size: 13 residues. CDR1 is MDHEN, CDR2 SYDVKM, per germline. The CDR3 sequence is CASSLGRNQPQHF. In nucleotides, the CDR3 is TGTGCCAGCAGTTTGGGCAGGAATCAGCCCCAGCATTTT.

The rearrangement links TRBV5-8 to TRBJ2-7; TRBD1 matches at 7 bases. Germline V lookup: CDR1 SGHTS, CDR2 YDEGEE. The CDR3 covers 13 residues. V dropped 4 bases and J dropped 9; count of bases not matched to a gene: 10. In nucleotides, the CDR3 is TGTGCCAGCAGCCCGGGGACAGAGCTTTGGCAGTACTTC. Its translation is CASSPGTELWQYF.

This clone appeared once. This chain uses TRBV4-3 with TRBJ2-7; possibly TRBD1 for D (6 bases). The CDR3 has 15 amino acids. CDR1 LGHNA and CDR2 YSLEER come from the germline V gene. The V gene lost 0 bases and the J gene lost 0 bases, with 9 bases spanning the gap. CDR3: CASSQESRGSYEQYF. CDR3 nucleotides: TGCGCCAGCAGCCAAGAGTCCAGGGGCTCCTACGAGCAGTACTTC.

The genes are TRBV11-2 and TRBJ2-5; D ambiguous. Germline V gene sequence: CDR1 SGHAT, CDR2 FQNNGV. This CDR3 comprises 13 residues. With 3 bases removed from V and 3 bases from J, the gap between germline ends came to 8 bases. The CDR3 loop is CASSFSQEETQYF. DNA for the CDR3: TGTGCCAGCAGCTTCTCCCAGGAAGAGACCCAGTACTTC.

The rearrangement joins TRBV28 to TRBJ1-4; no reliable D call. Germline V gene sequence: CDR1 MDHEN, CDR2 SYDVKM. The CDR3 is made up of 14 amino acids. V lost 1 base, J lost 7 bases, and 10 bases lay in between. CDR3 sequence: CASSLFGRGEKLFF. The CDR3 bases are TGTGCCAGCAGTTTATTTGGACGGGGTGAAAAACTGTTTTTT.

The chain recombines TRBV11-2 with TRBJ2-7; D uncertain. The CDR3 runs 14 residues. CDR1 SGHAT and CDR2 FQNNGV come from the germline V gene. V was cut by 5 bases and J by 1 base, with 12 bases left in between. The DNA of the CDR3 is TGTGCCAGCAGCCTCAGACTGGCATCCTACGAGCAGTACTTC. This translates into CASSLRLASYEQYF.

A few counts support this clone. This chain links TRBV5-6 with TRBJ1-1, with a weak D call TRBD1 (5 bases). The CDR3 extends over 14 amino acids. Germline lookup yields CDR1 SGHDT and CDR2 YYEEEE. V dropped 2 bases and J dropped 4 bases, with 12 bases sitting between them. CDR3 amino acids: CASSLILRGTEAFF. CDR3 nucleotide sequence: TGTGCCAGCAGCTTAATACTAAGGGGCACTGAAGCTTTCTTT.

V and J are TRBV27 and TRBJ2-5, with D perhaps TRBD2 (6 bases). Germline loops: CDR1 MNHEY, CDR2 SMNVEV (reference sequence). The CDR3 covers 14 residues. The germline V and J ends were trimmed by 5 bases and 0 bases, with 10 bases remaining between them. The CDR3 sequence is CASSPRGNQETQYF. The CDR3 nucleotides are TGTGCCAGCAGTCCTCGGGGGAACCAAGAGACCCAGTACTTC.

The V gene is TRBV2, the J gene TRBJ2-2, with 15 positions matching TRBD2. This CDR3 is built from 18 residues. V gave up 5 bases and J gave up 1 base; unmatched junction bases: 5. Germline CDR1 reads SNHLY; CDR2 reads FYNNEI. The CDR3, as DNA: TGTGCCAGCAGTCTCAGGGGACTAGCGGGAGGGAACACCGGGGAGCTGTTTTTT. This codes for CASSLRGLAGGNTGELFF. Variable domain in full (rest from reference TRBV2 and TRBJ2-2): EPEVTQTPSHQVTQMGQEVILRCVPISNHLYFYWYRQILGQKVEFLVSFYNNEISEKSEIFDDQFSVERPDGSNFTLKIRSTKLEDSAMYFCASSLRGLAGGNTGELFFGEGSRLTVL.

The V gene is TRBV27, the J gene TRBJ1-2; 9 bases fit TRBD1. CDR3 length: 15 residues. The trim removed 6 bases at V and 1 base at J, leaving 6 bases unmatched. The V gene's germline CDR1 is MNHEY and CDR2 SMNVEV (reference sequence). The CDR3 here is CASRERQGGNYGYTF. CDR3 DNA sequence: TGTGCCAGCAGGGAAAGACAGGGGGGTAACTATGGCTACACCTTC.

The V gene is TRBV14, the J gene TRBJ2-1, with TRBD2 matching over 11 bases. V was pared by 0 bases and J by 7 bases, with 11 bases of the junction left unmatched. The germline gives CDR1 SGHDN, CDR2 FVKESK. The CDR3 loop spans 18 amino acids. CDR3 sequence reads: CASSQDRLAGGGWNEQFF. CDR3 DNA sequence: TGTGCCAGCAGCCAAGATCGGCTAGCGGGAGGAGGCTGGAATGAGCAGTTCTTC.

In this sample, this clone turned up a few times. The CDR3 loop is CASSLQGSYNEQFF. For the CDR3, the DNA is TGTGCCAGCAGCTTGCAGGGGTCCTACAATGAGCAGTTCTTC. This chain joins TRBV5-4 and TRBJ2-1, with D perhaps TRBD1 (6 bases). Trimming took 1 base from V and 1 from J, leaving 6 bases between them. The CDR3 is 14 amino acids. Germline lookup yields CDR1 SGHNT and CDR2 YYREEE (reference sequence).

With regard to this clone: Relative to the germline gene, one junction end is altered; a read error may explain this. The chain couples TRBV7-2 to TRBJ2-5, with unresolved D. Germline CDR1 and CDR2: SGHTA and FQGNSA. This CDR3 is 14 amino acids long. DNA for the CDR3: TGCGCCAGCAGCCAAGTAGCAAGAGCACAGACCCAGTACTTC. Protein sequence: CASSQVARAQTQYF.

The chain couples TRBV7-8 to TRBJ2-7, with a tentative D call TRBD1 (6 bases). Germline CDR1 reads SGHVS; CDR2 reads FQNEAQ. Trimming removed 5 bases from V and 5 bases from J, with 19 bases in between. This CDR3 contains 15 residues. CDR3 DNA sequence: TGTGCCAGCAGCCCTCACCGGGACACCGCAGACGAGCAGTACTTC. The encoded protein is CASSPHRDTADEQYF.

The V gene is TRBV28, the J gene TRBJ1-2; 11 bases fit TRBD1. The germline V gene has CDR1 MDHEN and CDR2 SYDVKM. This CDR3 is built from 15 residues. V was pared by 4 bases and J by 4 bases, with 5 bases of the junction left unmatched. The CDR3 DNA reads TGTGCCAGCAGTTCATCCGGGACAGGGGGCTATGGCTACACCTTC. Amino acid sequence: CASSSSGTGGYGYTF.

This clone was observed once. The gene calls are TRBV7-2 and TRBJ1-2; 7 bases match TRBD1. The trim removed 4 bases at V and 7 bases at J, leaving 9 bases unmatched. This CDR3 spans 14 amino acids. Germline V lookup: CDR1 SGHTA, CDR2 FQGNSA. DNA for the CDR3: TGTGCCAGCAGCTCCACGACAGGGTTAAGTGGCTACACCTTC. Translating gives CASSSTTGLSGYTF. Full variable domain (remainder filled in from reference TRBV7-2 and TRBJ1-2): GAGVSQSPSNKVTEKGKDVELRCDPISGHTALYWYRQSLGQGLEFLIYFQGNSAPDKSGLPSDRFSAERTGGSVSTLTIQRTQQEDSAVYLCASSSTTGLSGYTFGSGTRLTVV.

In this sample, this clone turned up a few times. This chain joins TRBV7-8 and TRBJ1-5; D is unresolved. Per the germline V gene, CDR1 is SGHVS and CDR2 is FQNEAQ. Trimming removed 1 base from V and 7 bases from J, with 11 bases in between. This CDR3 has 14 residues. The CDR3 sequence is CASSLGGFGQPQHF. As DNA, the CDR3 is TGTGCCAGCAGCTTAGGAGGGTTTGGACAGCCCCAGCATTTT.

This clone is a singleton in its sample. V gene TRBV19 combines with J gene TRBJ1-5; the D is unclear. V dropped 3 bases and J dropped 8 bases, with 11 bases sitting between them. CDR1 is LNHDA, CDR2 SQIVND, per germline (reference sequence). The CDR3 is 13 amino acids. The CDR3 sequence: CASSITVVEPQHF. CDR3 bases: TGTGCCAGTAGTATTACAGTCGTCGAGCCCCAGCATTTT.

The chain carries TRBV18 and TRBJ1-1; possible D gene TRBD1, 6 bases. The CDR3 sequence is 15 residues long. The germline V gene encodes CDR1 KGHSH and CDR2 LQKENI. V shed 4 bases and J shed 1 base, with 13 bases lying between them. The CDR3 nucleotides read TGTGCCAGCTCACAATCCGGGACACCGAACACTGAAGCTTTCTTT. This translates into CASSQSGTPNTEAFF.

The gene calls are TRBV2 and TRBJ1-5; 7 bases fit TRBD1. Germline CDR1 SNHLY, CDR2 FYNNEI. The CDR3 runs 14 residues. The trim removed 5 bases at V and 5 bases at J, leaving 6 bases unmatched. This chain's CDR3 is CASSPRQGYQPQHF. As DNA, the CDR3 is TGTGCCAGCAGTCCCCGACAGGGCTATCAGCCCCAGCATTTT.

V usage is TRBV19 and J usage is TRBJ1-4, with unresolved D. Germline CDR1 and CDR2: LNHDA and SQIVND (reference sequence). Trimming took 5 bases from V and 3 from J, leaving 19 bases between them. This CDR3 is 17 amino acids long. The CDR3 coding sequence is TGTGCCAGTAGTGTTCAGAGTTTAGCACGGCCTAATGAAAAACTGTTTTTT. Its protein product is CASSVQSLARPNEKLFF.

This chain links TRBV7-7 with TRBJ1-3; TRBD1 is a possible D gene (5 bases). Between the trimmed V and J ends, which lost 5 bases and 4 bases, there was a span of 15 bases. The CDR3 is 15 residues long. CDR1 is SSHAT, CDR2 FNYEAQ, per germline (reference sequence). In DNA, the CDR3 is TGTGCCAGCAGCCCAGGAATAGGGGAAGGAAACACCATATATTTT. Translating it yields CASSPGIGEGNTIYF.

The V gene is TRBV28, the J gene TRBJ2-3, with a possible D match to TRBD2 (6 bases). With 6 bases removed from V and 4 bases from J, the gap between germline ends came to 11 bases. This CDR3 comprises 13 residues. Germline CDR1 MDHEN, CDR2 SYDVKM. CDR3 in amino acids: CASRSGSPDTQYF. In DNA form, the CDR3 reads TGTGCCAGCAGGAGCGGGTCCCCAGATACGCAGTATTTT.

The chain recombines TRBV5-5 with TRBJ1-4, with 7 bases identical to TRBD1. Trimming cost V 4 bases and J 4 bases; bases outside gene matches: 7. Germline assignment: CDR1 SGHKS and CDR2 YYEKEE (reference sequence). This CDR3 contains 15 residues. As DNA, the CDR3 is TGTGCCAGCAGCGAACAGGGGCACGGTAATGAAAAACTGTTTTTT. Amino acid sequence: CASSEQGHGNEKLFF. Based on the CDR3 plus reference TRBV5-5 and TRBJ1-4, the full variable domain is DAGVTQSPTHLIKTRGQQVTLRCSPISGHKSVSWYQQVLGQGPQFIFQYYEKEERGRGNFPDRFSARQFPNYSSELNVNALLLGDSALYLCASSEQGHGNEKLFFGSGTQLSVL.